This is a list of T cell receptor beta chains from one sample in a study of T cell repertoires in cytomegalovirus infection. These receptors are not linked to any known antigen. In TCRdb, the reads were re-called with MiXCR into one record per CDR3 protein. The data hold 80,000 or so distinct CDR3 sequences, with approximately 39% observed a single time. Specimen: CD8+ T cells from cultured PBMCs, collected from culture after CMV antigen stimulation. The receptor set was obtained from a human donor in good health (CMV status not recorded). Some clones in this sample may be carry-over from other donors' samples. CDR3s include the opening cysteine and the closing phenylalanine or tryptophan. D genes are given only for firm matches. Clone size, where shown, is once, few, many, or a class for clones that have expanded.

TRBV12-3/TRBV12-4	NA	TRBJ1-5	few	TGTGCCAGCGGATCTTTAGGGGGCAATCAGCCCCAGCATTTT	CASGSLGGNQPQHF
TRBV24-1	NA	TRBJ2-2	NA	TGTGCCACCAGTGATTTGCGTCGGAGTAGGACCGGGGAGCTGTTTTTT	CATSDLRRSRTGELFF
TRBV19	TRBD1	TRBJ1-1	NA	TGTGCCACAACAGGGGCGGACACTGAAGCTTTCTTT	CATTGADTEAFF
TRBV11-2	NA	TRBJ2-5	NA	TGTGCCAGCAGCTTGTTGGGGCCGTACCAAGAGACCCAGTACTTC	CASSLLGPYQETQYF
TRBV10-3	NA	TRBJ1-1	few	TGTGCCATCAGGCGCCTTTGGGAAAACACTGAAGCTTTCTTT	CAIRRLWENTEAFF
TRBV4-2	NA	TRBJ1-3	NA	TGTGCCAGCAGCCAAGATGTTCTAGGAGTGGGTTTCTCTGGAAACACCATATATTTT	CASSQDVLGVGFSGNTIYF
TRBV6-2/TRBV6-3	NA	TRBJ1-2	NA	TGTGCCAGCAGTTACGGGCTATATGGCTACACCTTC	CASSYGLYGYTF
TRBV7-8	TRBD1	TRBJ1-4	many	TGTGCCAGCAGCCCCGGGACAGACATCCTAGGTGTAACTAATGAAAAACTGTTTTTT	CASSPGTDILGVTNEKLFF
TRBV5-1	NA	TRBJ2-1	NA	TGCGCCAGCAGCTTGGTAGTCGGACAGTACAATGAGCAGTTCTTC	CASSLVVGQYNEQFF
TRBV28	TRBD2	TRBJ2-7	NA	TGTGCCAGCAGTTATCTAGCGGGGGACGAGTCACCATCCTACGAGCAGTACTTC	CASSYLAGDESPSYEQYF
TRBV7-8	NA	TRBJ1-5	NA	TGTGCCAGCAGCTTATGGGGGAATCAGCCCCAGCATTTT	CASSLWGNQPQHF
TRBV11-2	TRBD1	TRBJ2-3	NA	TGTGCCAGCAGCTTGAGGACAGGTTTGACTAGCACAGATACGCAGTATTTT	CASSLRTGLTSTDTQYF
TRBV4-3	TRBD2	TRBJ2-2	NA	TGCGCCAGCAGCCAAGCCCTAGCGGGGGCCGGGGAGCTGTTTTTT	CASSQALAGAGELFF
TRBV27	NA	TRBJ1-6	NA	TGTGCCAGCAGTCCGGACGGTCGGAATTCACCCCTCCACTTT	CASSPDGRNSPLHF
TRBV12-3/TRBV12-4	TRBD2	TRBJ2-5	NA	TGTGCCAGCAGTGGACTAGCGGGGGGGAGCCAAGTGACCCAGTACTTT	CASSGLAGGSQVTQYF
TRBV6-2/TRBV6-3	TRBD1	TRBJ1-2	NA	TGTGCCAGCGCCCCAGGGGGGCTGGGGTATGGCTACACCTTC	CASAPGGLGYGYTF
TRBV7-9	NA	TRBJ2-2	NA	TGTGCCAGCAGCTTTGGGTCTTTGAACACCGGGGAGCTGTTTTTT	CASSFGSLNTGELFF
TRBV7-8	TRBD1	TRBJ1-5	NA	TGTGCCAGCAGCTTAAGTGGGACAGGGTCTCAGCCCCAGCATTTT	CASSLSGTGSQPQHF
TRBV7-9	NA	TRBJ1-1	NA	TGTGCCAGCAGCTCCTCGGAGTTCCCGTGGGGTGGGGTTTTCTTT	CASSSSEFPWGGVFF
TRBV27	NA	TRBJ1-4	NA	TGTGCCAGCAGCCCCCACGGTGCAACTAATGAAAAACTGTTTTTT	CASSPHGATNEKLFF
TRBV12-3/TRBV12-4	NA	TRBJ1-2	NA	TGTGCCAGCAGGGGAGTGGAGAGCTATGGCTACACCTTC	CASRGVESYGYTF
TRBV20-1	TRBD1	TRBJ2-7	NA	TGCAGTGCCTGGGACAGCGAGAGCTCCTACGAGCAGTACTTC	CSAWDSESSYEQYF
TRBV20-1	NA	TRBJ2-1	once	TGCAGTGCTAGAGATACTGGTGAGGGGGGGCCCGGCAATGAGCAGTTCTTC	CSARDTGEGGPGNEQFF
TRBV6-1	NA	TRBJ2-2	NA	TGTGCCAGCAGTATCCTCTGGGCCACCGGGGAGCTGTTTTTT	CASSILWATGELFF
TRBV7-2	NA	TRBJ1-6	many	TGTGCCAGCAACCACAACGGGGAGGACAATTCACCCCTCCACTTT	CASNHNGEDNSPLHF
TRBV12-3/TRBV12-4	NA	TRBJ2-2	few	TGTGCCAGCAGTTTTTTCCAGGGCGACACCGGGGAGCTGTTTTTT	CASSFFQGDTGELFF
TRBV7-2	NA	TRBJ1-1	many	TGTGCCAGCAGCCTACAGGGCCTCTACACTGAAGCTTTCTTT	CASSLQGLYTEAFF
TRBV27	NA	TRBJ1-2	once	TGTGCCAGCAGTCATCTCTCAGATTTCTATGGCTACACCTTC	CASSHLSDFYGYTF
TRBV9	NA	TRBJ1-1	NA	TGTGCCAGCAGCCCACCCCCGGGGGGTTTGAACACTGAAGCTTTCTTT	CASSPPPGGLNTEAFF
TRBV7-9	NA	TRBJ2-1	few	TGTGCCAGCAGCTTTACAGGGAATGAGCAGTTCTTC	CASSFTGNEQFF
TRBV7-2	NA	TRBJ1-1	NA	TGTGCCAGCAGCTTAGGGTCGGCAGGCACTGAAGCTTTCTTT	CASSLGSAGTEAFF
TRBV7-2	TRBD1	TRBJ1-6	few	TGTGCCAGCAGCCAGACCGGGACAGGGGATTACTATAATTCACCCCTCCACTTT	CASSQTGTGDYYNSPLHF
TRBV27	NA	TRBJ2-7	NA	TGTGCCAGCAGGCGGGCGGGTTCTGGGTCCCAGTACTTC	CASRRAGSGSQYF
TRBV6-2/TRBV6-3	NA	TRBJ1-3	NA	TGTGCCAGCAGTACAGACAGAGTCTCTGGAAACACCATATATTTT	CASSTDRVSGNTIYF
TRBV27	NA	TRBJ2-2	NA	TGTGCCAGCAGTTCGGGGGCCTGGACCGGGGAGCTGTTTTTT	CASSSGAWTGELFF
TRBV28	TRBD1	TRBJ2-7	NA	TGTGCCAGCAGTTTATCGGGACAGGTTTCCTACGAGCAGTACTTC	CASSLSGQVSYEQYF
TRBV6-2/TRBV6-3	NA	TRBJ1-1	NA	TGTGCCAGCAGTTACTCTGGCCTGAACACTGAAGCTTTCTTT	CASSYSGLNTEAFF
TRBV11-1	NA	TRBJ2-3	NA	TGTGCCAGCAGCTTGTGGACGTCTAGCACAGATACGCAGTATTTT	CASSLWTSSTDTQYF
TRBV28	NA	TRBJ1-4	NA	TGTGCCAGCAGTCCACTGACAGAGTACTCGGAAAAACTGTTTTTT	CASSPLTEYSEKLFF
TRBV5-8	NA	TRBJ2-1	NA	TGTGCCAGCAGCTTATTTACGACGTACAATGAGCAGTTCTTC	CASSLFTTYNEQFF
TRBV20-1	NA	TRBJ2-5	few	TGCAGTGCTAGAGATTATACGGGACCGGAGACCCAGTACTTC	CSARDYTGPETQYF
TRBV29-1	NA	TRBJ2-7	NA	TGCAGCGTTGCCTGGATGGACGCCTCCCCCTACGAGCAGTACTTC	CSVAWMDASPYEQYF
TRBV7-6	NA	TRBJ2-7	NA	TGTGCCAGCAGCTTACATCCTGACTCCTACGAGCAGTACTTC	CASSLHPDSYEQYF
TRBV11-2	NA	TRBJ2-7	NA	TGTGCCAGCAGCTTAGGTTCCGGGACCACCTACGAGCAGTACTTC	CASSLGSGTTYEQYF
TRBV7-9	TRBD1	TRBJ2-5	few	TGTGCCAGCAGCGCGGCCTATGATACTGGACAGGGGGAGGGGACCCAGTACTTC	CASSAAYDTGQGEGTQYF
TRBV7-8	NA	TRBJ2-5	few	TGTGCCAGCAGCTTAGCGAATAGGGAGGTTAGAGAGACCCAGTACTTC	CASSLANREVRETQYF
TRBV5-8	NA	TRBJ1-1	once	TGTGCCAGCAGCCCACGACGCCAAAGGGACACTGAAGCTTTCTTT	CASSPRRQRDTEAFF
TRBV4-3	TRBD2	TRBJ2-3	many	TGCGCCAGCAGCCAAGAACCGACTAGCGAAACAGATACGCAGTATTTT	CASSQEPTSETDTQYF
TRBV7-2	TRBD1	TRBJ2-1	many	TGTGCCAGCAGCTTAGCGGGACAGGTTTGGTTCCCTTACAATGAGCAGTTCTTC	CASSLAGQVWFPYNEQFF
TRBV2	NA	TRBJ2-7	NA	TGTGCCAGCACCCGAGACAGTATACCCGTCCCCTACGAGCAGTACTTC	CASTRDSIPVPYEQYF
TRBV12-3/TRBV12-4	TRBD1	TRBJ2-7	NA	TGTGCCAGCAGCCCTGGGACAGTAGCCTACGAGCAGTACTTC	CASSPGTVAYEQYF
TRBV7-9	TRBD1	TRBJ1-1	NA	TGTGCCAGCAGATCAGGACAGGGAGGTTTGTTTATGAACACTGAAGCTTTCTTT	CASRSGQGGLFMNTEAFF
TRBV6-2/TRBV6-3	TRBD1	TRBJ1-1	NA	TGTGCCAGCAGTTTAACCGGGACAGCGACCGAAGCTTTCTTT	CASSLTGTATEAFF